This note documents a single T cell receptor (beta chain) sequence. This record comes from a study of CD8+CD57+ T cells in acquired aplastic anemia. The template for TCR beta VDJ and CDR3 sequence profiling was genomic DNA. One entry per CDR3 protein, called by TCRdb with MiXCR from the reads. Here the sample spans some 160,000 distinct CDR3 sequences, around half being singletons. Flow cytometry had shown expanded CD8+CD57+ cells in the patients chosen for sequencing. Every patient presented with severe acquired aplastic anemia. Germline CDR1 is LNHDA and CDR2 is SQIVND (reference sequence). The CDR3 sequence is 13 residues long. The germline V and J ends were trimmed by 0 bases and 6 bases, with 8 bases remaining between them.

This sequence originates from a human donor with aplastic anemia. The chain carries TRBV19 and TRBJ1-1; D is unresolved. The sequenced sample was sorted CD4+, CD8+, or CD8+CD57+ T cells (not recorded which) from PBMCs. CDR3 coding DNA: TGTGCCAGTAGTATAGACGGACCAGCTGAAGCTTTCTTT. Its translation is CASSIDGPAEAFF.